One TCR beta chain is described in this entry. The data belong to a study of blood T cell repertoires in COVID-19. Background on the study: The origin of the acute and convalescent COVID-19 samples was the United States, Italy and Spain. In each case, the material was cDNA or gDNA derived from T cells, B-cell-depleted T cells, or PBMCs.

Under the authors' procedure: Amplification from reference gene primers served as the basis for estimated nucleated cell counts. The data were produced by immunoSEQ multiplex PCR, yet TCRdb's version contains in-frame clones alone and is incomplete. Clone size and V and J calls were adopted from that table, with D and trimming inferred from the DNA. The sample includes roughly 250,000 clones, around 80% of them seen just once. Germline CDR1 is SEHNR and CDR2 is FQNEAQ (reference sequence). J was trimmed by 5 bases and V by 2 bases; bases with no gene match: 4. The CDR3 extends over 14 amino acids. Sequencing was performed on peripheral blood. The source is a human donor in a cohort sampled during active COVID-19. This chain connects TRBV7-9 to TRBJ2-5, with TRBD1 matching 8 bases. CDR3 loop: CASSLQGARETQYF. CDR3 in DNA: TGTGCCAGCAGCTTACAGGGGGCGCGGGAGACCCAGTACTTC. Variable domain in full (rest from reference TRBV7-9 and TRBJ2-5): DTGVSQNPRHKITKRGQNVTFRCDPISEHNRLYWYRQTLGQGPEFLTYFQNEAQLEKSRLLSDRFSAERPKGSFSTLEIQRTEQGDSAMYLCASSLQGARETQYFGPGTRLLVL.